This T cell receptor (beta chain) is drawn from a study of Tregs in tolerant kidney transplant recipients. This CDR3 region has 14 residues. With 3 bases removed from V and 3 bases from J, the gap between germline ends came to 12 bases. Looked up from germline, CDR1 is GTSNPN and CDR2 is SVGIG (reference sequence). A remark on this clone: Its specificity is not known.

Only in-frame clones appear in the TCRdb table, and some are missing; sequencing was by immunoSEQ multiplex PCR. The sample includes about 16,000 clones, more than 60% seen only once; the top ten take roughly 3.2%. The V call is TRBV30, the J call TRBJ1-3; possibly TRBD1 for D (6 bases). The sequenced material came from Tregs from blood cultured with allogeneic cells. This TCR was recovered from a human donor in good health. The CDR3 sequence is CAWSPDSFGNTIYF. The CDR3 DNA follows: TGTGCCTGGAGCCCGGACAGCTTTGGAAACACCATATATTTT.